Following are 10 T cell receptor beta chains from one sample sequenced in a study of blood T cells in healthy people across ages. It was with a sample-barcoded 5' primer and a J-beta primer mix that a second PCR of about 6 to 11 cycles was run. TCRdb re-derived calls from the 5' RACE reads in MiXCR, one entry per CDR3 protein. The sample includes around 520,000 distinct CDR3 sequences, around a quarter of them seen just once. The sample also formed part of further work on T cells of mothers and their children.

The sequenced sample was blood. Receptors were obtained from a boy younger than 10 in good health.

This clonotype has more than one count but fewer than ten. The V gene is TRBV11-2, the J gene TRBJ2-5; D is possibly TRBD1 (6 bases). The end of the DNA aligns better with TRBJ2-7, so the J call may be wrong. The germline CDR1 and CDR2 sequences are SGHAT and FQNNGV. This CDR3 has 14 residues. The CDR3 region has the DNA TGTGCCAGCAGTCGCGACAGGACCTCCTACGAGCAGTACTTC. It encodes CASSRDRTSYEQYF.

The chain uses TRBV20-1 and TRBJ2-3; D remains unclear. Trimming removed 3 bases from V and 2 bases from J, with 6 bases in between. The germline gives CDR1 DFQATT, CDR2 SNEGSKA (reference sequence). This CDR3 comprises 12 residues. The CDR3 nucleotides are TGCAGTGCTAGCCCTGCCACAGATACGCAGTATTTT. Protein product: CSASPATDTQYF.

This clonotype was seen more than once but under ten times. The chain's CDR3 is CASSLEQGAYGYTF. CDR3 in DNA: TGCGCCAGCAGCTTGGAACAGGGGGCCTACGGCTACACCTTC. The chain is built from TRBV5-1 and TRBJ1-2; TRBD1 matches 9 bases. With 0 bases clipped from V and 8 bases from J, the junction kept 5 bases outside the gene matches. Germline CDR1 SGHRS, CDR2 YFSETQ. The CDR3 is 14 amino acids.

The CDR3 protein is CAARPGGETEAFF. Here the CDR3 DNA reads TGTGCCGCCCGCCCAGGGGGCGAGACTGAAGCTTTCTTT. V gene TRBV10-3 combines with J gene TRBJ1-1; 8 nucleotides agree with TRBD1. Unmatched junction bases numbered 10, after V lost 11 bases and J lost 5 bases. This CDR3 has 13 residues. CDR1 is ENHRY and CDR2 is SYGVKD in the germline V gene.

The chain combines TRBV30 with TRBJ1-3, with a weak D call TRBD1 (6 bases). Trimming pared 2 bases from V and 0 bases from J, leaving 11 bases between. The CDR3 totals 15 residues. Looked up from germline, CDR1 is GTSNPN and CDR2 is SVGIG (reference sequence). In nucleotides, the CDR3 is TGTGCCTGGAGTTGGGGGACAAGCTCTGGAAACACCATATATTTT. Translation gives CAWSWGTSSGNTIYF.

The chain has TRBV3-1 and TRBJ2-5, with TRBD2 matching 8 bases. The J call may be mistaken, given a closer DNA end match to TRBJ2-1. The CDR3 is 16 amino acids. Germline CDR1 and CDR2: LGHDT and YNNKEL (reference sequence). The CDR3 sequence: CASSPGASGQYNEQFF. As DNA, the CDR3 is TGTGCCAGCAGCCCAGGCGCTAGCGGGCAGTACAATGAGCAGTTCTTC.

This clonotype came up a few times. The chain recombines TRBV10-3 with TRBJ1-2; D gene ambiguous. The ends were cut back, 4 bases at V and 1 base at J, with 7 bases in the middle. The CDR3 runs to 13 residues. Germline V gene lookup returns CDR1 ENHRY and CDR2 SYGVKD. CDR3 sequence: CAISGTINYGYTF. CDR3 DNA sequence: TGTGCCATCAGTGGGACCATTAACTATGGCTACACCTTC.

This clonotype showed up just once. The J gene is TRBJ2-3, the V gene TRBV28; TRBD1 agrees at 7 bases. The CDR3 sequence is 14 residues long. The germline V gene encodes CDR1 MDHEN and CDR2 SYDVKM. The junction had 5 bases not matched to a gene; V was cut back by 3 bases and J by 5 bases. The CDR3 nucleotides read TGTGCCAGCAGTTTCGGACAGGTTGAAGATACGCAGTATTTT. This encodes CASSFGQVEDTQYF. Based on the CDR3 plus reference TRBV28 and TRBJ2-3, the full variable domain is DVKVTQSSRYLVKRTGEKVFLECVQDMDHENMFWYRQDPGLGLRLIYFSYDVKMKEKGDIPEGYSVSREKKERFSLILESASTNQTSMYLCASSFGQVEDTQYFGPGTRLTVL.

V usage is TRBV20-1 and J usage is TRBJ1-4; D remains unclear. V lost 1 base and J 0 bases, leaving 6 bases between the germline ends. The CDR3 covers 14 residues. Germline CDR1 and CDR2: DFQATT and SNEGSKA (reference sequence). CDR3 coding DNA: TGCAGTGCTAGAGCCCAACCAACTAATGAAAAACTGTTTTTT. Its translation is CSARAQPTNEKLFF.

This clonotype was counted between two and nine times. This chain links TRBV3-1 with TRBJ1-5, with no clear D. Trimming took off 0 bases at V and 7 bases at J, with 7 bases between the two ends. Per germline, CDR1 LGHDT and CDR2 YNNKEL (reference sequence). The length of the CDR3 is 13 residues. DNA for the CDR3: TGTGCCAGCAGCCAAGATCGTTTACAGCCCCAGCATTTT. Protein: CASSQDRLQPQHF.